Described below is a single T cell receptor (beta chain) sequence and its context. This clone's antigen is unknown. No qualities accompany the bases; no much larger clone lies one base away. The CDR3 has 14 amino acids, counting the end cysteine and phenylalanine. Just the 42-base CDR3 DNA is kept, in frame starting at base 1. Taken from the germline V gene, the CDR1 and CDR2 loops are SGHVS and FQNEAQ. Germline trimming: 3 bases from V, 5 bases from J; junction bases outside gene matches: 6. Another Seattle source contributed samples from volunteer blood donors who had recovered from COVID-19. Whole blood was collected in K2EDTA tubes by collaborating institutions according to the institutions' own protocols. Collaborator samples were shipped for TCRbeta analysis as frozen whole blood, isolated PBMCs, or DNA extracted from either sample type. This sample was taken from a study of blood T cell repertoires in COVID-19 (dated by TCRdb to between 2020 and 2021). About the full investigation: Samples from collaborators originated in the United States, Italy and Spain and spanned both the acute and convalescent phases of COVID-19. The material from the prospective study consisted of cDNA or gDNA derived from T cells, B-cell-depleted T cells, or PBMCs. Deeply sampled blood TCRbeta repertoires from subjects exposed to, actively infected with, or recovered from COVID-19 were included in the dataset. The repertoires were made available in a free public database intended to serve as a resource for research on the immune response to SARS-CoV-2. The samples were drawn from two sources: the first 160 participants of the ongoing ImmuneRACE study, and approximately 1,300 subjects contributed by 6 global collaborators. Sample metadata almost always included a de-identified subject ID, COVID-19 status, age in years and sex. HLA class I and class II types, where available, came from metadata supplied by the sample provider rather than from assay-based typing.

The immunoSEQ Assay, a bias-controlled multiplex PCR, was used to amplify TCRbeta CDR3 regions from genomic DNA. The paper's data handling went like this. The number of nucleated cells in each sample was estimated by amplification of reference gene primers within the assay. To quantify the absolute abundance of each unique TCRbeta CDR3 rearrangement, sequence reads were collapsed and filtered. Productive Simpson clonality was computed per sample as the square root of Simpson's diversity index over productive rearrangements. TCRdb re-hosts the immuneACCESS table, in-frame sequences only. Its copies lack some clones; in the studies checked, an unresolved V gene accounts for under half of them, and the cause for the rest is not known. V and J calls and clone size are copied from that table; D and trimming were computed from the DNA. The sample profile shows 200,000 to 250,000 clones; over 75% of them were found once. Of the sample, about 2% is held by the ten largest clones.

The paper's findings and limits, for the study overall: How much clinical and demographic metadata was included differed by source and by participant, and the metadata was provided uncurated.

The source of this sequence is a man aged 30 to 39 who had recovered from COVID-19. Material: peripheral blood. Here the chain combines TRBV7-8 and TRBJ2-5; TRBD2 agrees with 7 junctional bases. The DNA is as follows: TGTGCCAGCAGCTTCGGGGGAGCGGGGGAGACCCAGTACTTC. Its coded protein is CASSFGGAGETQYF.